This T cell receptor (beta chain) is from a study of technical replicates of blood from a few donors. This table comes from immunoSEQ multiplex PCR, and its TCRdb copy is limited to in-frame clones, with some not included. The sample shows under 80,000 clones, about nine tenths of them seen only once. The V end was cut by 3 bases, the J end by 10 bases, with 20 bases between. Germline values: CDR1 SGHRS, CDR2 YFSETQ. The CDR3 has 15 amino acids. Material for sequencing was T cells isolated from PBMCs. This rearrangement joins TRBV5-1 to TRBJ2-1, with D tentatively TRBD2 (6 bases). The TCR was taken from a human donor in good health. Some clones in this sample may be carry-over from other donors' samples. CDR3 sequence reads: CASSSTSLDIMEQFF. In nucleotides, the CDR3 is TGCGCCAGCAGCTCGACTAGTCTCGATATAATGGAGCAGTTCTTC.